This T cell receptor beta chain was identified during a study of blood T cells in healthy people across ages. Then a second PCR, running about 6 to 11 cycles, was carried out with a sample-barcoded 5' primer and a J-beta primer mix. TCRdb reanalysed the 5' RACE reads using MiXCR and keeps one entry per CDR3 protein. This repertoire shows about 1.4 million distinct CDR3 sequences, around 59% found once; its top ten account for over 6.5%. This clonotype occurred once. Germline V gives CDR1 SNHLY, CDR2 FYNNEI. CDR3 length equals 15 residues. V shed 2 bases and J shed 1 base, with 11 bases lying between them.

This chain joins TRBV2 and TRBJ2-5, with D unclear. The sequenced material came from blood. The sequence was collected from a man aged 18 to 29 in good health. CDR3 residues: CASSELSLLQETQYF. CDR3 in DNA: TGTGCCAGCAGTGAATTATCCCTGCTCCAAGAGACCCAGTACTTC.